The entry below gives a single TCR beta chain sequence along with its context. These data come from a study of CD8 T cells in Susac syndrome. Random hexamers were used to reverse transcribe the RNA input (roughly 0.5 to 1 ug). TCRdb re-called the immunoSEQ multiplex PCR reads through MiXCR, storing one row per CDR3 protein. Of 200,000 to 250,000 distinct CDR3 sequences listed, around 95% are singletons. The V and J ends lost 3 bases and 3 bases, in that order; junction bases with no gene match: 8. Germline CDR1 MGHRA, CDR2 YSYEKL. CDR3 size: 16 residues. The source of this sequence is a human donor with multiple sclerosis. V gene TRBV4-1 combines with J gene TRBJ1-1, with 9 positions matching TRBD1. The specimen was CD4+ T cells from PBMCs. The CDR3 DNA follows: TGCGCCAGCAGCCACTACCCGGGACAGGGATACACTGAAGCTTTCTTT. Translated: CASSHYPGQGYTEAFF.